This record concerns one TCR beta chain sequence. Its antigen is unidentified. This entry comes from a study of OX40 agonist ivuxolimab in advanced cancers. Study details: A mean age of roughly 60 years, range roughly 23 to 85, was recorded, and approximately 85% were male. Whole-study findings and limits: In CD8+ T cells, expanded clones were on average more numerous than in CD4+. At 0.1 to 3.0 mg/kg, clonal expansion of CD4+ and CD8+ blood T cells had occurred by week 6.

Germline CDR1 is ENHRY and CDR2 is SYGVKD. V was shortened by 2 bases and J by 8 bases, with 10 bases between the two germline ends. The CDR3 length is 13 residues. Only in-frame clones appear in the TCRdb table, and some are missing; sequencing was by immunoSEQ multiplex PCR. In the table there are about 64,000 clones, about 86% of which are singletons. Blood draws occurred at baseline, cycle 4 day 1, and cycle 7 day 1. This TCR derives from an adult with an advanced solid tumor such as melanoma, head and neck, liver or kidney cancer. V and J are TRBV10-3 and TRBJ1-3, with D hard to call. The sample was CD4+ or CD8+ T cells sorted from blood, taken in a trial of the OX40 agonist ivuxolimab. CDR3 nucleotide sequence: TGTGCCATCAGTGAGGCACACGACTACACCATATATTTT. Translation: CAISEAHDYTIYF.